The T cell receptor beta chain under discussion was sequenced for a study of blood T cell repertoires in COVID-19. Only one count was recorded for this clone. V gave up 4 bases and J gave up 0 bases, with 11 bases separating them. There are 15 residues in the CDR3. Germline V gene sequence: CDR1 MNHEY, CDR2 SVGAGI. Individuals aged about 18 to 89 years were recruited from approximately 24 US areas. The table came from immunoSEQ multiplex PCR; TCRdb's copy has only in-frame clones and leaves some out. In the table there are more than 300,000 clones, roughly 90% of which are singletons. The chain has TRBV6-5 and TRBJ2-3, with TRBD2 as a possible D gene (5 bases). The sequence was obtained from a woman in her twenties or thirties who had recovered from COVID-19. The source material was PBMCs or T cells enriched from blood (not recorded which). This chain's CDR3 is CASSFSGSSTDTQYF. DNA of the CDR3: TGTGCCAGCAGTTTTTCGGGGTCTAGCACAGATACGCAGTATTTT.